These 22 T cell receptor beta chains were all obtained from the same sample, sequenced in a study of blood T cell repertoires in COVID-19. Assay: immunoSEQ multiplex PCR; the TCRdb copy retains only in-frame clones and omits some. This sample has about 47,000 clones; approximately 78% occur once, and the top ten carry around 14%. The specimen was peripheral blood. These receptors were taken from a human donor with acute or convalescent COVID-19. The donor label of this sample is uncertain.

This clone was recorded only once. The V call is TRBV11-2, the J call TRBJ1-4; D unresolved. CDR3 length: 12 amino acids. V dropped 4 bases and J dropped 5 bases, with 5 bases sitting between them. From germline, CDR1 is SGHAT and CDR2 FQNNGV. CDR3 protein: CASSSQNEKLFF. In DNA, the CDR3 is TGTGCCAGCAGCTCCCAAAATGAAAAACTGTTTTTT. The full variable domain, with the rest looked up from reference TRBV11-2 and TRBJ1-4, is EAGVAQSPRYKIIEKRQSVAFWCNPISGHATLYWYQQILGQGPKLLIQFQNNGVVDDSQLPKDRFSAERLKGVDSTLKIQPAKLEDSAVYLCASSSQNEKLFFGSGTQLSVL.

This chain connects TRBV3-1 (or the pseudogene TRBV3-2) to TRBJ2-1, with 7 bases aligning to TRBD2. The CDR3 sequence is 16 residues long. Germline CDR1 reads LGHDT; CDR2 reads YNNKEL (reference sequence). The V segment lost 3 bases and the J segment 6 bases; nucleotides outside the gene matches: 11. The DNA of the CDR3 is TGTGCCAGCAGCCAGGGGGGGACTCCTATATTCAATGAGCAGTTCTTC. Protein: CASSQGGTPIFNEQFF.

Here the CDR3 reads CASRGTGGTYEQYF. For the CDR3, the DNA is TGTGCCAGCAGGGGGACAGGGGGAACCTACGAGCAGTACTTC. V gene TRBV6-6 combines with J gene TRBJ2-7; 11 bases line up with TRBD1. V trimming: 6 bases; J trimming: 2 bases; junction bases outside the gene matches: 3. This CDR3 is built from 14 residues. The germline V gene has CDR1 MNHNY and CDR2 SVGAGI (reference sequence).

This chain joins TRBV18 and TRBJ1-1, with D maybe TRBD1 (6 bases). The V gene's germline CDR1 is KGHSH and CDR2 LQKENI. Trimming took 1 base from V and 1 from J, leaving 13 bases between them. There are 16 residues in the CDR3. CDR3 sequence (DNA): TGTGCCAGCTCACCACAAACAGGGTTGTCGAACACTGAAGCTTTCTTT. Protein: CASSPQTGLSNTEAFF.

The chain is built from TRBV18 and TRBJ1-2; 8 bases fit TRBD1. J gave up 3 bases and V 3 bases, and 3 bases lay outside the gene matches. The V gene's germline CDR1 is KGHSH and CDR2 LQKENI. This CDR3 has 14 residues. The DNA for the CDR3 is TGTGCCAGCTCACCTGGACAGGGCGACTATGGCTACACCTTC. It specifies CASSPGQGDYGYTF.

The V gene is TRBV6-2 or TRBV6-3, the J gene TRBJ2-2; 10 positions agree with TRBD2. This CDR3 contains 17 residues. CDR1 is MNHEY and CDR2 is SVGEGT in the germline V gene. The V segment lost 7 bases and the J segment 3 bases; nucleotides outside the gene matches: 11. In nucleotides, the CDR3 is TGTGCCAGCAACCCCCTTCTAGCGGGGGTCTACACCGGGGAGCTGTTTTTT. It codes for CASNPLLAGVYTGELFF.

V gene TRBV19 combines with J gene TRBJ2-5; D possibly corresponds to TRBD2 (5 bases). Germline assignment: CDR1 LNHDA and CDR2 SQIVND (reference sequence). V was trimmed by 3 bases and J by 2 bases, leaving 7 bases between them. This CDR3 contains 13 residues. Written as DNA, the CDR3 is TGTGCCAGTAGTATCTCGGGGCAAGAGACCCAGTACTTC. Translating it yields CASSISGQETQYF.

This clone occurred a few times. The chain uses TRBV5-1 and TRBJ1-6; 10 positions match TRBD1. The CDR3 is 15 amino acids. The trim removed 5 bases at V and 7 bases at J, leaving 6 bases unmatched. Per germline, CDR1 SGHRS and CDR2 YFSETQ. For the CDR3, the DNA is TGCGCCAGCAGACTGGGACAGGGGAGCAATTCACCCCTCCACTTT. Its protein is CASRLGQGSNSPLHF.

The V and J genes are TRBV30 and TRBJ1-5, with a possible D match to TRBD1 (5 bases). Germline CDR1 and CDR2: GTSNPN and SVGIG (reference sequence). V was clipped by 1 base and J by 5 bases, with 18 bases between them. The CDR3 is made up of 16 amino acids. The CDR3 nucleotides read TGTGCCTGGAGTGCCCTTTCCTGGGGGGTGGATCAGCCCCAGCATTTT. Translated, it gives CAWSALSWGVDQPQHF.

The J gene is TRBJ1-2, the V gene TRBV28; D is possibly TRBD1 (6 bases). V lost 10 bases, J lost 8 bases, and 20 bases lay in between. CDR1 and CDR2 from the germline V gene are MDHEN and SYDVKM. This CDR3 has 13 residues. CDR3 sequence: CATPTGIAGGYTF. The DNA for the CDR3 is TGTGCCACCCCAACAGGGATTGCCGGGGGCTACACCTTC.

J is TRBJ1-6 and V is TRBV15; D is unresolved. CDR3 length: 13 amino acids. V lost 0 bases and J lost 9, with 6 bases in between. Looked up from germline, CDR1 is LNHNV and CDR2 is YYDKDF (reference sequence). In DNA form, the CDR3 reads TGTGCCACCAGCAGAGATCCGGTTTCACCCCTCCACTTT. Amino acids: CATSRDPVSPLHF.

In its sample, this clone was seen a few times. The J gene is TRBJ2-1, the V gene TRBV5-8; TRBD2 agrees at 12 bases. This CDR3 region has 15 residues. Trimming removed 1 base from V and 9 bases from J; junction bases left unmatched: 5. Germline V gene lookup returns CDR1 SGHTS and CDR2 YDEGEE. As DNA, the CDR3 is TGTGCCAGCAGCTTGCAACTAGCGGGAGGAGGTGAGCAGTTCTTC. This translates into CASSLQLAGGGEQFF.

The J gene is TRBJ1-5, the V gene TRBV19; TRBD1 is a possible D gene (5 bases). The germline gives CDR1 LNHDA, CDR2 SQIVND (reference sequence). The CDR3 is 14 residues long. V was pared by 6 bases and J by 6 bases, with 15 bases between. The CDR3 sequence is CASSRGTAGQPQHF. The CDR3 bases are TGTGCCAGTAGCCGGGGGACCGCCGGTCAGCCCCAGCATTTT.

This clone occurred once. V is TRBV28 and J is TRBJ1-2; D is uncertain. The ends were cut back, 6 bases at V and 7 bases at J, with 12 bases in the middle. The CDR3 contains 12 residues. Germline CDR1 reads MDHEN; CDR2 reads SYDVKM. The DNA for the CDR3 is TGTGCCAGCAGCCCGGCCCGGGTTGGCTACACCTTC. The encoded protein is CASSPARVGYTF.

Only a few counts were recorded for this clone. The rearrangement uses TRBV14 and TRBJ1-2; maybe TRBD1 (6 bases). This CDR3 contains 14 residues. Trimming removed 4 bases from V and 3 bases from J, with 12 bases in between. The germline V gene has CDR1 SGHDN and CDR2 FVKESK. The CDR3 DNA reads TGTGCCAGCAGCCCGTTGACAGGCGACTATGGCTACACCTTC. It is translated as CASSPLTGDYGYTF.

The rearrangement links TRBV28 to TRBJ1-2; 9 bases map to TRBD1. The CDR3 is 15 residues long. CDR1 is MDHEN and CDR2 is SYDVKM in the germline V gene. V lost 1 base and J lost 9; bases outside the gene matches: 9. DNA of the CDR3: TGTGCCAGCAGTTTATACGGGACAGGGACCCCGAGCTACACCTTC. This translates into CASSLYGTGTPSYTF.

V and J are TRBV18 and TRBJ1-1; weak D call: TRBD1 (5 bases). Per the germline V gene, CDR1 is KGHSH and CDR2 is LQKENI. V was clipped by 2 bases and J by 3 bases, with 16 bases between them. The CDR3 sequence is 16 residues long. CDR3 residues: CASSPTGGGEYTEAFF. CDR3 nucleotides: TGTGCCAGCTCACCAACCGGGGGAGGGGAGTACACTGAAGCTTTCTTT.

The rearrangement joins TRBV12-3 or TRBV12-4 to TRBJ2-5; D call uncertain. This CDR3 is 12 amino acids long. Trimming stripped 8 bases from V and 5 bases from J, with 12 bases between. The CDR3 coding sequence is TGTGCCAGCGGGCCCCACGTGGAGACCCAGTACTTC. It encodes CASGPHVETQYF.

The chain joins TRBV19 to TRBJ2-4; TRBD2 matches 7 bases. The CDR3 is 14 amino acids. Germline CDR1 reads LNHDA; CDR2 reads SQIVND (reference sequence). The V gene end was trimmed by 2 bases and the J gene end by 8 bases; junction bases not matched to a gene: 6. CDR3 in DNA: TGTGCCAGTAGTATAAACGGCGGGGGAGACATTCAGTACTTC. Its translation is CASSINGGGDIQYF.

This chain uses TRBV21-1 with TRBJ1-2; TRBD1 was called by the table and not checked on the DNA. TRBV21-1 is shown as a pseudogene. The CDR3 is 16 residues long. The CDR3 loop is CASSKRVEGARNGYTF. Written as DNA, the CDR3 is TGTGCCAGCAGCAAAAGGGTAGAAGGGGCGCGGAATGGCTACACCTTC.

The chain has TRBV11-2 and TRBJ1-2; TRBD1 agrees at 9 bases. This CDR3 is 14 amino acids long. Germline loops: CDR1 SGHAT, CDR2 FQNNGV. The ends lost 5 bases at V and 5 bases at J; junction bases unmatched: 6. CDR3 protein: CASSQGQGKYGYTF. Written as DNA, the CDR3 is TGTGCCAGCAGCCAGGGACAGGGAAAATATGGCTACACCTTC. Together with reference TRBV11-2 and TRBJ1-2, the CDR3 gives the full variable domain: EAGVAQSPRYKIIEKRQSVAFWCNPISGHATLYWYQQILGQGPKLLIQFQNNGVVDDSQLPKDRFSAERLKGVDSTLKIQPAKLEDSAVYLCASSQGQGKYGYTFGSGTRLTVV.

The V gene is TRBV29-1, the J gene TRBJ2-5; 7 bases agree with TRBD2. Germline V gene sequence: CDR1 SQVTM, CDR2 ANQGSEA. The CDR3 spans 12 residues. V gave up 7 bases and J gave up 3 bases; unmatched junction bases: 5. CDR3: CSAGLVEETQYF. The CDR3 bases are TGCAGCGCCGGACTAGTAGAAGAGACCCAGTACTTC.